These 23 T cell receptor beta chains share one sample of origin, sequenced in a study of early T cells in non-severe SARS-CoV-2 infection. In TCRdb, the 5' RACE reads were re-called with MiXCR into one record per CDR3 protein. The sample has more than 90,000 distinct CDR3 sequences, about 13% seen once. The material sequenced was whole blood. The origin of the receptors is an adult who was a healthcare worker with PCR-confirmed SARS-CoV-2 infection or an uninfected control (not recorded which).

This clonotype has at least ten counts. The chain joins TRBV5-1 to TRBJ1-2; D might be TRBD1 (6 bases). V lost 4 bases to trimming and J lost 3 bases, with 10 bases between them. This CDR3 spans 13 amino acids. The germline CDR1 and CDR2 sequences are SGHRS and YFSETQ. The CDR3 loop is CASSPDSYYGYTF. The CDR3 DNA reads as TGCGCCAGCAGCCCGGACAGTTACTATGGCTACACCTTC.

The sample holds many counts of this clonotype. V and J are TRBV29-1 and TRBJ1-4; D not resolved. V lost 4 bases and J lost 8, with 11 bases in between. This CDR3 comprises 12 residues. The germline V gene has CDR1 SQVTM and CDR2 ANQGSEA. This CDR3 is CSVGPSSEKLFF. CDR3 DNA sequence: TGCAGCGTTGGCCCGAGCAGCGAAAAACTGTTTTTT.

This sequence joins TRBV4-1 and TRBJ2-2; D gene uncertain. There are 11 residues in the CDR3. CDR1 is MGHRA, CDR2 YSYEKL, per germline. V shed 4 bases and J shed 7 bases, with 4 bases lying between them. CDR3 coding DNA: TGCGCCAGCAGCCGCGTCGGGGAGCTGTTTTTT. As protein: CASSRVGELFF.

The J gene is TRBJ1-1, the V gene TRBV18; tentative D call: TRBD1 (5 bases). There are 15 residues in the CDR3. V was trimmed by 2 bases and J by 1 base, leaving 11 bases between them. Germline assignment: CDR1 KGHSH and CDR2 LQKENI. CDR3 in DNA: TGTGCCAGCTCACCATCCAGGGTAGAGAACACTGAAGCTTTCTTT. Amino acids: CASSPSRVENTEAFF.

CDR3 nucleotide sequence: TGTGCCAGCAGCTTAGTGATTAGGGGCTACACCTTC. Encoded protein: CASSLVIRGYTF. V usage is TRBV7-2 and J usage is TRBJ1-2; no reliable D call. Germline V gives CDR1 SGHTA, CDR2 FQGNSA. CDR3 size: 12 residues. V was pared by 1 base and J by 8 bases, with 8 bases between. The variable domain in full, with the rest retrieved from reference TRBV7-2 and TRBJ1-2, is GAGVSQSPSNKVTEKGKDVELRCDPISGHTALYWYRQSLGQGLEFLIYFQGNSAPDKSGLPSDRFSAERTGGSVSTLTIQRTQQEDSAVYLCASSLVIRGYTFGSGTRLTVV.

The table lists this clonotype with many counts. V and J are TRBV12-3 or TRBV12-4 and TRBJ2-7, with a tentative D call TRBD1 (6 bases). V shed 1 base and J shed 6 bases, with 13 bases lying between them. This CDR3 region has 14 residues. CDR3 nucleotide sequence: TGTGCCAGCAGTTTAGGTTCAGGGGTTGGCGAGCAGTACTTC. As protein: CASSLGSGVGEQYF.

There are a few counts of this clonotype. The V and J genes are TRBV5-1 and TRBJ2-5; TRBD1 matches 8 bases. This CDR3 comprises 14 residues. The V gene end was trimmed by 4 bases and the J gene end by 2 bases; junction bases not matched to a gene: 4. Germline V CDR1 and CDR2: SGHRS, YFSETQ. This CDR3 reads CASSPNRGQETQYF. Here the CDR3 DNA reads TGCGCCAGCAGCCCTAACAGGGGGCAAGAGACCCAGTACTTC.

This clonotype has more than one count but fewer than ten. This rearrangement joins TRBV10-3 to TRBJ2-2; a possible D gene is TRBD1 (6 bases). V was cut by 11 bases and J by 6 bases, with 16 bases left in between. The CDR3 loop spans 13 amino acids. From germline, CDR1 is ENHRY and CDR2 SYGVKD. CDR3 bases: TGTGCCCTAGGGGGTCAAGGGTCCGGGGAGCTGTTTTTT. It specifies CALGGQGSGELFF.

This clonotype was detected ten times or more. This chain uses TRBV19 with TRBJ1-5; TRBD1 might be the D (5 bases). From germline, CDR1 is LNHDA and CDR2 SQIVND (reference sequence). CDR3 size: 14 residues. V gave up 7 bases and J gave up 3 bases, with 13 bases separating them. The CDR3 nucleotides are TGTGCCAGTAAAGGGCAGGGCGACAATCAGCCCCAGCATTTT. Amino acid sequence: CASKGQGDNQPQHF. Full variable domain (missing parts from reference TRBV19 and TRBJ1-5): DGGITQSPKYLFRKEGQNVTLSCEQNLNHDAMYWYRQDPGQGLRLIYYSQIVNDFQKGDIAEGYSVSREKKESFPLTVTSAQKNPTAFYLCASKGQGDNQPQHFGDGTRLSIL.

This clonotype was seen only a few times. This chain joins TRBV7-2 and TRBJ2-5; D might be TRBD1 (5 bases). Germline CDR1 SGHTA, CDR2 FQGNSA. V was pared by 1 base and J by 4 bases, with 13 bases between. This CDR3 is 15 amino acids long. CDR3 in DNA: TGTGCCAGCAGCTTAGGGGCAGGGCTTCTAGAGACCCAGTACTTC. Translating gives CASSLGAGLLETQYF.

This clonotype showed up many times. This rearrangement joins TRBV28 to TRBJ1-6, with D possibly being TRBD1 (5 bases). The V gene lost 3 bases and the J gene lost 7 bases, with 10 bases spanning the gap. Germline-derived CDR1 and CDR2 are MDHEN and SYDVKM. The CDR3 covers 14 residues. This chain's CDR3 is CASSFGGGNSPLHF. The CDR3 region has the DNA TGTGCCAGCAGTTTCGGGGGAGGCAATTCACCCCTCCACTTT.

With respect to this clonotype: A single base separates this from a much larger clone, so it may be a read error. The chain uses TRBV2 and TRBJ2-3, with D unresolved. This CDR3 spans 13 amino acids. CDR1 and CDR2 (germline): SNHLY, FYNNEI. The V gene lost 5 bases and the J gene lost 6 bases, with 12 bases spanning the gap. The CDR3 reads CASSWAARDTQYF. The CDR3 DNA sequence: TGTGCCAGCAGTTGGGCAGCAAGGGATACGCAGTATTTT.

This clonotype was seen at least ten times. This chain joins TRBV28 and TRBJ2-7, with D perhaps matching TRBD1 or TRBD2 (5 bases each). The CDR3 is 12 residues long. Trimming cost V 8 bases and J 3 bases, with 11 bases left between them. From germline, CDR1 is MDHEN and CDR2 SYDVKM. Written as DNA, the CDR3 is TGTGCCAGCGCAGGGACCCGCTACGAGCAGTACTTC. The encoded protein is CASAGTRYEQYF.

The V call is TRBV12-3 or TRBV12-4, the J call TRBJ1-5, with 7 positions matching TRBD1. V gave up 7 bases and J gave up 4 bases; unmatched junction bases: 4. The CDR3 loop spans 13 amino acids. The CDR3 spells CASTGQPNQPQHF. Written as DNA, the CDR3 is TGTGCCAGCACGGGACAGCCAAATCAGCCCCAGCATTTT.

V and J are TRBV6-2 or TRBV6-3 and TRBJ2-7; 12 positions match TRBD1. The V gene end was trimmed by 6 bases and the J gene end by 7 bases; junction bases not matched to a gene: 7. There are 14 residues in the CDR3. CDR1 and CDR2 (germline): MNHEY, SVGEGT. DNA for the CDR3: TGTGCCAGCAGACGGGACAGGGGGCGCGGGGAGCAGTACTTC. Translated, it gives CASRRDRGRGEQYF.

This clonotype was recorded many times. This sequence joins TRBV3-1 and TRBJ2-1; 9 bases map to TRBD1. The CDR3 has 20 amino acids. The V gene's germline CDR1 is LGHDT and CDR2 YNNKEL (reference sequence). With 0 bases clipped from V and 0 bases from J, the junction kept 12 bases outside the gene matches. CDR3: CASSQERRDRVISSYNEQFF. For the CDR3, the DNA is TGTGCCAGCAGCCAAGAGAGAAGGGACAGGGTAATCAGCTCCTACAATGAGCAGTTCTTC.

The gene calls are TRBV18 and TRBJ2-1; possibly TRBD2 for D (7 bases). The CDR3 has 15 residues. The V gene lost 2 bases and the J gene lost 5 bases, with 13 bases spanning the gap. CDR1 is KGHSH, CDR2 LQKENI, per germline. CDR3 DNA: TGTGCCAGCTCACCAGGGGGGGGGCCCAACAATGAGCAGTTCTTC. It yields the protein CASSPGGGPNNEQFF.

This clonotype was picked up many times. V usage is TRBV6-2 or TRBV6-3 and J usage is TRBJ2-2; a possible D gene is TRBD1 (6 bases). Germline V lookup: CDR1 MNHEY, CDR2 SVGEGT. CDR3 size: 15 residues. The germline V and J ends were trimmed by 6 bases and 2 bases, with 13 bases remaining between them. The CDR3 loop is CASRGSQGNTGELFF. The DNA of the CDR3 is TGTGCCAGCAGGGGTTCACAGGGAAACACCGGGGAGCTGTTTTTT.

The chain links TRBV11-2 to TRBJ1-1, with a possible D match to TRBD1 (5 bases). Trimming took 5 bases from V and 1 from J, leaving 11 bases between them. The CDR3 loop spans 14 amino acids. Germline CDR1 and CDR2: SGHAT and FQNNGV. The CDR3 DNA follows: TGTGCCAGCAGCACAGGACACAGGAACACTGAAGCTTTCTTT. Its translation is CASSTGHRNTEAFF.

This clonotype was seen a few times. The V gene is TRBV12-3 or TRBV12-4, the J gene TRBJ1-2; D unclear. V was clipped by 3 bases and J by 3 bases, with 14 bases between them. The length of the CDR3 is 15 residues. CDR3 coding DNA: TGTGCCAGCAGTTTGAGCGGGATGCGGGACTATGGCTACACCTTC. Translating gives CASSLSGMRDYGYTF.

In its sample, this clonotype was seen a few times. The chain joins TRBV3-1 to TRBJ2-2, with D possibly TRBD1 on 6 matching bases. CDR1 and CDR2 (germline): LGHDT, YNNKEL (reference sequence). V was cut by 3 bases and J by 6 bases, with 8 bases left in between. The length of the CDR3 is 13 residues. In DNA, the CDR3 is TGTGCCAGCAGCCAGGCAGGGGCCGGGGAGCTGTTTTTT. It translates to CASSQAGAGELFF. The full variable domain, completed using reference TRBV3-1 and TRBJ2-2, is DTAVSQTPKYLVTQMGNDKSIKCEQNLGHDTMYWYKQDSKKFLKIMFSYNNKELIINETVPNRFSPKSPDKAHLNLHINSLELGDSAVYFCASSQAGAGELFFGEGSRLTVL.

V and J are TRBV29-1 and TRBJ2-5; D is perhaps TRBD1 (6 bases). With 3 bases removed from V and 2 bases from J, the gap between germline ends came to 19 bases. Germline V CDR1 and CDR2: SQVTM, ANQGSEA. The CDR3 length is 16 residues. Here the CDR3 DNA reads TGCAGCGTTGATATAGTCGAACAGGGCCCGCAAGAGACCCAGTACTTC. It specifies CSVDIVEQGPQETQYF.

The sample holds many counts of this clonotype. This chain joins TRBV12-3 or TRBV12-4 and TRBJ2-2; 7 positions agree with TRBD1. V lost 6 bases, J lost 4 bases, and 8 bases stayed unmatched. CDR3 length equals 15 residues. This chain's CDR3 is CASRDRVGFTGELFF. Here the CDR3 DNA reads TGTGCCAGCAGAGACAGGGTTGGTTTCACCGGGGAGCTGTTTTTT.